This TCR beta chain comes out of a study of cytomegalovirus exposure and HLA in healthy donors. Study in general: A data release that came early held tens of millions of unique TCRs from HLA-typed donors. Clustering assigned 81% of the 350 to 450 genotyped donors to the Caucasian-associated ancestry cluster.

Turning to this clone: An end of the junction differs from the germline gene, which may be a read error. The sample holds other DNA sequences that translate to the same CDR3.

With 60 Vbeta and 13 Jbeta primers, the PCR was carried out. Method: immunoSEQ multiplex PCR; TCRdb's copy keeps in-frame clones and lacks some. The table records about 170,000 clones, under 85% of them present only once. The origin of this receptor is a woman under 30 in good health and CMV-seropositive. Sequencing was done on a sample of PBMCs.

The CDR3 DNA reads TGTGCCAGCAGGCCTTCCGGGACATCCTATGAGCAGTACTTC. Residues: CASRPSGTSYEQYF. This chain connects TRBV27 to TRBJ2-7; a possible D gene is TRBD1 (6 bases). The V gene's germline CDR1 is MNHEY and CDR2 SMNVEV (reference sequence). The CDR3 runs 14 residues.